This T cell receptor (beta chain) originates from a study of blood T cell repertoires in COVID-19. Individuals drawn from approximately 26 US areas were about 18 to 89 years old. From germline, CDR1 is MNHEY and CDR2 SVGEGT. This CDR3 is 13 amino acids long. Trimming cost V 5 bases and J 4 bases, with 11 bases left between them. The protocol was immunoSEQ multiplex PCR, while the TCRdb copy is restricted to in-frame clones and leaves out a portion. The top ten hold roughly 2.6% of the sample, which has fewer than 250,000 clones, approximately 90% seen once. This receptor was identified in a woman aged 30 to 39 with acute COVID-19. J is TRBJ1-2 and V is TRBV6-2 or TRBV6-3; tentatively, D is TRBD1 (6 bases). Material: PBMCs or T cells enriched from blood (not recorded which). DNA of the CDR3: TGTGCCAGCAGTATCTCAGGGGTCTATGGCTACACCTTC. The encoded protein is CASSISGVYGYTF.